This section outlines one TCR beta chain sequence together with its context. A much larger clone is a single base away; this may be a read error. The CDR3 loop spans 15 amino acids. Germline V gene sequence: CDR1 MNHEY, CDR2 SVGAGI. The library came from three nested PCR rounds adapted from ARM-PCR protocols. MiXCR, applied by TCRdb to the multiplex PCR reads, yields one record per CDR3 protein. The table shows 100,000 to 150,000 distinct CDR3 sequences, with approximately 66% occurring only once. This sample stems from a study of tumor and adjacent non-tumor tissue in lung cancer. This sample's RNA came from whole unsorted tissue.

The sample was lung tumor tissue. The TCR comes from a man aged 30 to 45 with non-small cell lung cancer. The chain recombines TRBV6-5 with TRBJ2-1, with 7 bases matching TRBD2. CDR3 DNA sequence: TGTGTCAGCAATGCCGGGACTAACGCATACAATGAGCAGTTCTTC. Amino acid sequence: CVSNAGTNAYNEQFF.